The 7 T cell receptor beta chains reported below all come from one sample, sequenced in a study of blood T cell repertoires in COVID-19. The table came from immunoSEQ multiplex PCR; TCRdb's copy has only in-frame clones and leaves some out. This sample yields around 170,000 clones, of which around 89% are seen a single time; under 30% belongs to the top ten. Sequenced material: peripheral blood. Receptors were obtained from a man between 60 and 75 years old with acute or convalescent COVID-19.

The genes are TRBV24-1 and TRBJ2-2, with 11 nucleotides matching TRBD2. Trimming cost V 4 bases and J 0 bases; bases outside gene matches: 6. Germline-derived CDR1 and CDR2 are KGHDR and SFDVKD. The CDR3 extends over 18 amino acids. CDR3 in DNA: TGTGCCACCAGTGACCCAAGGGGACTAGCGGCGAACACCGGGGAGCTGTTTTTT. It translates to CATSDPRGLAANTGELFF.

This chain joins TRBV12-3 or TRBV12-4 and TRBJ2-1; no firm D call. Trimming removed 2 bases from V and 8 bases from J, with 4 bases in between. This CDR3 region has 11 residues. This chain's CDR3 is CASSLRYEQFF. Here the CDR3 DNA reads TGTGCCAGCAGTTTACGGTATGAGCAGTTCTTC.

The chain combines TRBV19 with TRBJ2-3, with 12 bases fitting TRBD2. The CDR3 spans 16 residues. CDR1 is LNHDA and CDR2 is SQIVND in the germline V gene (reference sequence). The J segment lost 1 base and the V segment lost 5 bases, leaving 4 bases of the junction unmatched. CDR3 protein: CASSRRTSGGTDTQYF. CDR3 nucleotide sequence: TGTGCCAGTAGTCGGCGGACTAGCGGGGGCACAGATACGCAGTATTTT.

This clone was counted a single time. The chain recombines TRBV19 with TRBJ1-2, with D unclear. In germline, CDR1 is LNHDA, CDR2 SQIVND (reference sequence). This CDR3 has 14 residues. V shed 8 bases and J shed 4 bases, with 17 bases lying between them. The CDR3 DNA follows: TGTGCCAGTGAGAATTTCCTTACGGGCTATGGCTACACCTTC. This translates into CASENFLTGYGYTF.

This chain uses TRBV19 with TRBJ2-7, with TRBD1 matching 8 bases. The germline CDR1 and CDR2 sequences are LNHDA and SQIVND (reference sequence). This CDR3 spans 14 amino acids. The V gene end was trimmed by 3 bases and the J gene end by 6 bases; junction bases not matched to a gene: 7. The CDR3 coding sequence is TGTGCCAGTAGTATCAAGGACAGGGAACGCGAGCAGTACTTC. It is translated as CASSIKDREREQYF.

The chain uses TRBV5-1 and TRBJ2-1; 11 positions match TRBD2. V was pared by 7 bases and J by 3 bases, with 3 bases of the junction left unmatched. CDR3 length equals 14 residues. CDR1 and CDR2 (germline): SGHRS, YFSETQ. CDR3 sequence: CASSGTSGYNEQFF. CDR3 nucleotide sequence: TGCGCCAGCTCCGGGACTAGCGGCTACAATGAGCAGTTCTTC.

This clone is a singleton in its sample. J is TRBJ2-2 and V is TRBV5-8; tentative D call: TRBD1 (5 bases). The CDR3 length is 15 residues. Trimming left V 5 bases short and J 5 bases short, with 16 bases between. In germline, CDR1 is SGHTS, CDR2 YDEGEE. The CDR3 DNA reads TGTGCCAGCAGTGGAAGGGGCAGGGTGACCGGGGAGCTGTTTTTT. It specifies CASSGRGRVTGELFF.